This TCR beta chain was retrieved from a study of blood T cell repertoires in COVID-19. The data were produced by immunoSEQ multiplex PCR, yet TCRdb's version contains in-frame clones alone and is incomplete. The sample carries hundreds of thousands of clones, about nine tenths recorded once. V lost 6 bases, J lost 0 bases, and 14 bases lay in between. This CDR3 is built from 16 residues. Germline CDR1 reads KGHSH; CDR2 reads LQKENI. The sample consisted of peripheral blood. The rearrangement joins TRBV18 to TRBJ1-4, with D maybe TRBD1 (5 bases). The TCR was taken from a man of 80 years or more with acute or convalescent COVID-19. In DNA form, the CDR3 reads TGTGCCAGCTCCTTCGACAGAGGTGCAACTAATGAAAAACTGTTTTTT. Its translation is CASSFDRGATNEKLFF.